This T cell receptor beta chain was identified during a study of shared clonotypes between healthy human individuals. Study-level points and caveats: A generally larger estimated richness was seen in naive subsets than in memory subsets.

This CDR3 has 16 residues. V was shortened by 0 bases and J by 0 bases, with 9 bases between the two germline ends. Germline V gene lookup returns CDR1 SGHRS and CDR2 YFSETQ. A remark on this clone: Its matching antigen is unknown.

CD4+ cells were split into CD45RA+ naive and CD45RA-negative memory subsets. The repertoire was sequenced with immunoSEQ multiplex PCR; TCRdb's copy has only in-frame clones and lacks some. The sample includes about 2.4 million clones, approximately 90% of them seen just once. The sample consisted of naive CD4+ T cells sorted from blood. This sample's subset: CD45RA+ positively selected. The clonotype originates from a man aged 18 to 35 in good health. This chain connects TRBV5-1 to TRBJ2-2; possible D gene TRBD2, 5 bases. The CDR3, as DNA: TGCGCCAGCAGCTTGGCACCAGCGGCGAACACCGGGGAGCTGTTTTTT. Translated, it gives CASSLAPAANTGELFF. Complete variable domain (other parts from reference TRBV5-1 and TRBJ2-2): KAGVTQTPRYLIKTRGQQVTLSCSPISGHRSVSWYQQTPGQGLQFLFEYFSETQRNKGNFPGRFSGRQFSNSRSEMNVSTLELGDSALYLCASSLAPAANTGELFFGEGSRLTVL.